This T cell receptor beta chain was recorded in a study of T cell repertoires in cytomegalovirus infection. Study-wide background: Public TCR beta signatures provided an indication of both CMV infection and a matching HLA type. General study findings and limits: CMV carriers having the relevant HLA were flagged by cumulative public TCR beta family frequency. HLA-C-restricted CMV-specific TCR beta clonotypes prevailed in the ex vivo response.

TCRdb reprocessed the reads via MiXCR and lists one record per CDR3 protein. The data contain approximately 290,000 distinct CDR3 sequences, 20% to 30% of them singletons. This clonotype occurred once. Its cognate antigen is unknown. The junction and the germline gene differ at one end; a read error may be behind it. Germline V gives CDR1 SNHLY, CDR2 FYNNEI. The CDR3 totals 11 residues. This TCR was recovered from a human donor in good health (CMV status not recorded). Some clones in this sample may be carry-over from other donors' samples. This rearrangement joins TRBV2 to TRBJ2-1; tentative D call: TRBD2 (6 bases). Material: PBMCs. DNA of the CDR3: TGTGCCAGCAGTCCCGGGAGTAACGGGCTCTTC. As protein: CASSPGSNGLF.